This entry describes one T cell receptor (beta chain). The gene names given are mouse names. Coverage ceases 1 residue before the CDR3 finishes, and the germline J gene fills in the end. This record belongs to a study of tissue T cells after allogeneic stem cell transplantation. The V gene end was trimmed by 5 bases and the J gene end by 0 bases; junction bases not matched to a gene: 2. The CDR3 contains 15 residues. Germline values: CDR1 SNHLY, CDR2 FYNGKV (reference sequence). Repertoires were generated with immunoSEQ multiplex PCR, while TCRdb's copy carries only in-frame clones and drops some. Found here are about 1,300 clones, roughly 54% of them singletons; the top ten hold about an eighth. Time point noted: mouse harvest day 7 after allogeneic transplant. The graft held 10^6 splenic CD5+ T cells and 10^7 T-cell-depleted bone marrow cells.

The receptor was isolated from a female BALB/c mouse given C57BL/6 T cells with graft-versus-host disease after an allogeneic hematopoietic cell transplant. The chain joins TRBV3 to TRBJ2-2, with 8 bases that match TRBD2. The sample taken for sequencing was liver tissue. CDR3 bases read: TGTGCCAGCAGCCGACTGGGGCCAAACACCGGGCAGCTCTAC. Translation: CASSRLGPNTGQLY. The CDR3 reads in full as CASSRLGPNTGQLYF.